The clone carrying this TCR beta chain was seen ten or more times. Antigen unknown. Together with a sample-barcoded 5' primer, a J-beta primer mix was included in a second PCR lasting about 7 to 11 cycles. The template-switch adaptor, which had 12 random nucleotides, put a tag on each cDNA molecule. MiXCR, run by TCRdb on the 5' RACE reads, gives a single entry per CDR3 protein. Here the sample spans some 900,000 distinct CDR3 sequences, 40% to 60% being singletons. These data originate in a study of blood T cells in healthy people across ages. Points from the study as a whole: Both naive CD4+ cell counts and diversity were greater in long-lived donors than in aged donors. Diversity of TCR beta per million T cells declined in a roughly linear way with age.

This CDR3 has 17 amino acids. The V and J ends lost 7 bases and 4 bases respectively, with 25 bases between them. CDR1 and CDR2 (germline): ENHRY, SYGVKD. This TCR was sampled from a man aged 25-45 years in good health. The V call is TRBV10-3, the J call TRBJ1-2, with D perhaps TRBD1 (6 bases). Specimen: blood. Written as DNA, the CDR3 is TGTGCCATCAAAGCCCCAGGTCCAGGGGATGGTGCCTATGGCTACACCTTC. Encoded protein: CAIKAPGPGDGAYGYTF.